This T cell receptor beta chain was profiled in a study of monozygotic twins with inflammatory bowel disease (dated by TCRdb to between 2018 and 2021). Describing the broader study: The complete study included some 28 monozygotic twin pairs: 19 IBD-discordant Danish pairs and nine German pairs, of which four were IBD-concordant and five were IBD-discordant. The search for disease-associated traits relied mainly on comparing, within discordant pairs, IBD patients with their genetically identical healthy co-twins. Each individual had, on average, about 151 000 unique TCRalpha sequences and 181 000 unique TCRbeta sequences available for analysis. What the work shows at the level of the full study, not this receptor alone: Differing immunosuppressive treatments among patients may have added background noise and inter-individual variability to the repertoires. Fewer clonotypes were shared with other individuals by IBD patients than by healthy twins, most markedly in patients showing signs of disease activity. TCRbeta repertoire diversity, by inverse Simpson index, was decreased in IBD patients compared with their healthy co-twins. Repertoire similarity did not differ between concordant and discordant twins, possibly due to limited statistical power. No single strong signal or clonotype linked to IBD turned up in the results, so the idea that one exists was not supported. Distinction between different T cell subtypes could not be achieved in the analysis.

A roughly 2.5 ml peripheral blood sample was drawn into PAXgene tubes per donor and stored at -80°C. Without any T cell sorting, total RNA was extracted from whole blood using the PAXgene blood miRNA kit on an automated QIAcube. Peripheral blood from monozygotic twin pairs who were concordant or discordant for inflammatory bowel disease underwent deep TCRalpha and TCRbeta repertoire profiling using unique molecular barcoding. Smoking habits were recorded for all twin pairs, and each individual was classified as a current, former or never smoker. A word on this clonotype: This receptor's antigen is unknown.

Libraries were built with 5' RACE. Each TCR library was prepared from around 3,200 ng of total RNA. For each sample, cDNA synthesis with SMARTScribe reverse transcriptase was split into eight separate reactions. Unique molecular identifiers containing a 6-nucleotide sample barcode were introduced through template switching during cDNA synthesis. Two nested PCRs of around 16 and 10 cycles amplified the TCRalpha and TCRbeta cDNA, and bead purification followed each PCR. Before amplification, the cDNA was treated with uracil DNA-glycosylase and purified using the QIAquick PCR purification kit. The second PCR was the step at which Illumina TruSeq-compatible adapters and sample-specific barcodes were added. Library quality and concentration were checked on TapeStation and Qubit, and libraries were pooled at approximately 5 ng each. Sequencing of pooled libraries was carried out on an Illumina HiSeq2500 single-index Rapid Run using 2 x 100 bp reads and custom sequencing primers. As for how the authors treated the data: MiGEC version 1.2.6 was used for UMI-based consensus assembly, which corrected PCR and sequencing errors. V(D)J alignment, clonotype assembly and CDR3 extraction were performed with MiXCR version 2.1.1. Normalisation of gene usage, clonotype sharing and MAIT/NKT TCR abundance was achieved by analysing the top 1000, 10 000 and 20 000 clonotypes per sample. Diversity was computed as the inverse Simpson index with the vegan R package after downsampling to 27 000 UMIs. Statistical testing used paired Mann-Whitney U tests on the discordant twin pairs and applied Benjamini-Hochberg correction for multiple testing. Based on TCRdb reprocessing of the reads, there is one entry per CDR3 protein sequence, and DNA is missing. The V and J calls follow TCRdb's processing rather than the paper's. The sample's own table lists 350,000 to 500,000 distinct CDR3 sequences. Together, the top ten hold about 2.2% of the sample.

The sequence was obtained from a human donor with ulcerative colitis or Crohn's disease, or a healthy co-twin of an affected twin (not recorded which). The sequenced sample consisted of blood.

The CDR3 in this case is CASSIGAGEETQYF. The chain was built from TRBV19 and TRBJ2-5; the D gene TCRdb calls, TRBD1, cannot be checked with no DNA. CDR1 and CDR2 (LNHDA, SQIVND) derive from the germline V gene (reference sequence). The CDR3 numbers 14 residues from cysteine through phenylalanine. This entry has no DNA. Extended through the reference TRBV19 and TRBJ2-5 proteins, this CDR3 yields the full variable domain: DGGITQSPKYLFRKEGQNVTLSCEQNLNHDAMYWYRQDPGQGLRLIYYSQIVNDFQKGDIAEGYSVSREKKESFPLTVTSAQKNPTAFYLCASSIGAGEETQYFGPGTRLLVL.